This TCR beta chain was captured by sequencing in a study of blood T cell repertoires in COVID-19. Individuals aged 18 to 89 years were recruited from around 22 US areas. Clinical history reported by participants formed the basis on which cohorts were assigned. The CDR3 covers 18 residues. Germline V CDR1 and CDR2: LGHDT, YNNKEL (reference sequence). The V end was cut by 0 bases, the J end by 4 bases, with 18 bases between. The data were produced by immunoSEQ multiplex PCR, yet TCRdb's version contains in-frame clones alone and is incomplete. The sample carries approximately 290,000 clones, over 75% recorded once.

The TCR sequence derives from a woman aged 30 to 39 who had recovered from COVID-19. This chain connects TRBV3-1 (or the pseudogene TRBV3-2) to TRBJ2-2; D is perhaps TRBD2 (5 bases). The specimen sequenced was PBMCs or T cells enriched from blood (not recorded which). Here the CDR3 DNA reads TGTGCCAGCAGCCAAGATGAATTGGTGGCTAGCCCCACCGGGGAGCTGTTTTTT. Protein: CASSQDELVASPTGELFF.